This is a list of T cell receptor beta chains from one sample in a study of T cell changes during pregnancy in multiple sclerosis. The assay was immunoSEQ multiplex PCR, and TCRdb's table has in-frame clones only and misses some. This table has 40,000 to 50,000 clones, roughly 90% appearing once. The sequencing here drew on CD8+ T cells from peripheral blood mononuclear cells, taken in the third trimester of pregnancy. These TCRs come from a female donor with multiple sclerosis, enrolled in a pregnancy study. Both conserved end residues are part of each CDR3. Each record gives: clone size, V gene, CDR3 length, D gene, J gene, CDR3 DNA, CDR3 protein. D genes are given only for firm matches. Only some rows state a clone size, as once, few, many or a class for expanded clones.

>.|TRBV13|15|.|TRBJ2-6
TGTGCCAGCAGCTTAGATAGCTCTGGGGCCAACGTCCTGACTTTC
CASSLDSSGANVLTF
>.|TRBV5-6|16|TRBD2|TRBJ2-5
TGTGCCAGCAGCTTAAGACTAGCGGGGAAACAAGAGACCCAGTACTTC
CASSLRLAGKQETQYF
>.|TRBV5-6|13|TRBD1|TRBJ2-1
TGTGCCAGCAGCGCTGACAGGGACAATGAGCAGTTCTTC
CASSADRDNEQFF
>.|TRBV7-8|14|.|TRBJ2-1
TGTGCCAGCAGCTTCTACCCCCCGGACAATGAGCAGTTCTTC
CASSFYPPDNEQFF
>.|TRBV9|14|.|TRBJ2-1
TGTGCCAGCAGCGAGGGGGTCGGACGGAATGAGCAGTTCTTC
CASSEGVGRNEQFF
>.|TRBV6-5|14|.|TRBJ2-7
TGTGCCAGCAGCCCCGAAAGAGCTAACTACGAGCAGTACTTC
CASSPERANYEQYF
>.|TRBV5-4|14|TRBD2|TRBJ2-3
TGTGCCAGCAGCTTTCGAGCGGGACCAGATACGCAGTATTTT
CASSFRAGPDTQYF
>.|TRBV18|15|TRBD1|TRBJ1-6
TGTGCCAGCTCTACCCGGGACAGTGATAATTCACCCCTCCACTTT
CASSTRDSDNSPLHF
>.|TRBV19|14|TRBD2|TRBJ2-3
TGTGCCAGTAGTATTCGGGGGGGCCGGGATACGCAGTATTTT
CASSIRGGRDTQYF
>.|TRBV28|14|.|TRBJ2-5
TGTGCCAGCAGTTTATTGGGCCGGGGGGAGACCCAGTACTTC
CASSLLGRGETQYF
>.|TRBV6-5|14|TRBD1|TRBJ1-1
TGTGCCAGCAGTTGGGACAGATCGAACACTGAAGCTTTCTTT
CASSWDRSNTEAFF
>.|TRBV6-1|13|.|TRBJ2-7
TGTGCCTTTCTGGATTCCACTACCTACGAGCAGTACTTC
CAFLDSTTYEQYF
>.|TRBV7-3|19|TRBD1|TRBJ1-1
TGTGCCAGCAGCTTAATTTCCGTCGGGCAGGGGGCTTTGGGCACTGAAGCTTTCTTT
CASSLISVGQGALGTEAFF
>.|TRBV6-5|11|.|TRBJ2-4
TGTGCCAGCAAGGGGATGAACATTCAGTACTTC
CASKGMNIQYF
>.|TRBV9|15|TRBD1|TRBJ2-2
TGTGCCAGCAGCCGGACAGGGACGAACACCGGGGAGCTGTTTTTT
CASSRTGTNTGELFF
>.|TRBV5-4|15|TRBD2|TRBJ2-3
TGTGCCAGCAGCCCGGGACTAGCGGGACTAGATACGCAGTATTTT
CASSPGLAGLDTQYF
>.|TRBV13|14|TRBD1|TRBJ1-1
TGTGCCAGCAGCCTTCAGGGGGCCGGGACTGAAGCTTTCTTT
CASSLQGAGTEAFF
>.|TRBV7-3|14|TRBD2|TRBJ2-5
TGTGCCAGCAGCTTATCCGCTAGCGGAGAGACCCAGTACTTC
CASSLSASGETQYF
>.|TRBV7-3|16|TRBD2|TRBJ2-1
TGTGCCAGCAGCTTAAGGCCTAGCGGGATCTACAATGAGCAGTTCTTC
CASSLRPSGIYNEQFF
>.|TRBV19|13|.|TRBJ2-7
TGTGCCAGTAGCTCCCGGGACTTTCACGAGCAGTACTTC
CASSSRDFHEQYF
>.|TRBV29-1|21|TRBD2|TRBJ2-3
TGCAGCGTCGACCGAAACGAACAGGGGTTCGAGTCAACTAGCGGGAGAGATACGCAGTATTTT
CSVDRNEQGFESTSGRDTQYF
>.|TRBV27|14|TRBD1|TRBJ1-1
TGTGCCAGCAGTTTGGGACAGATGAACACTGAAGCTTTCTTT
CASSLGQMNTEAFF
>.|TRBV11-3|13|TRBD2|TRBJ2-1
TGTGCCAGCAGCTTTGGACTAGCGAATGAGCAGTTCTTC
CASSFGLANEQFF
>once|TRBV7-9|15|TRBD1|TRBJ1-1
TGTGCCAGCAGCTCCACGGGACAGGGGAACACTGAAGCTTTCTTT
CASSSTGQGNTEAFF
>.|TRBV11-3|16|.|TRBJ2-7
TGTGCCAGCAGCTTGCTTCGAGGGACACCCACCTACGAGCAGTACTTC
CASSLLRGTPTYEQYF
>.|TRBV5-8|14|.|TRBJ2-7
TGTGCCAGCAGCTTGGAACCGGTTTCCTACGAGCAGTACTTC
CASSLEPVSYEQYF
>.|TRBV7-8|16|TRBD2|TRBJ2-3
TGTGCCAGCAGCTTAGGGACTAGCGGAAGCACAGATACGCAGTATTTT
CASSLGTSGSTDTQYF
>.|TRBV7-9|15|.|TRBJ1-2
TGTGCCAGCAGCTCAAGCCTGACAGACAACTATGGCTACACCTTC
CASSSSLTDNYGYTF
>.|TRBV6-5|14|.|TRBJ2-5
TGTGCCAGCATGAGGTCCCTGGAGGGGGAGACCCAGTACTTC
CASMRSLEGETQYF
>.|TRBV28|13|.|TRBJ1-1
TGTGCCAGCAGTTTCTATAGTAACACTGAAGCTTTCTTT
CASSFYSNTEAFF
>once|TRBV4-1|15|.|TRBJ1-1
TGCGCCAGCAGCCAGCATAGAAGTTTGAACACTGAAGCTTTCTTT
CASSQHRSLNTEAFF
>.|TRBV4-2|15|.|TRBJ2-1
TGTGCCAGCAGCCAAGAACGCAACGTGGGCGATGAGCAGTTCTTC
CASSQERNVGDEQFF
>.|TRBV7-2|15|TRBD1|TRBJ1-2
TGTGCCAGCAGCTTAGATGGGACAGGGGTGGGTGGCTACACCTTC
CASSLDGTGVGGYTF